The 5 T cell receptor beta chains presented below share a single source sample, sequenced in a study of blood T cell repertoires in COVID-19. TCRdb keeps only in-frame clones here, not all; method: immunoSEQ multiplex PCR. The sample has 230,000 or so clones, more than 80% seen once. The specimen was PBMCs or T cells enriched from blood (not recorded which). The receptors stem from a middle-aged woman with acute COVID-19.

In DNA form, the CDR3 reads TGTGCCAGCAGTGAATGGGCCCCCACTTCCGATGAGCAGTTCTTC. Amino acids: CASSEWAPTSDEQFF. V is TRBV25-1 and J is TRBJ2-1, with unresolved D. Germline V lookup: CDR1 MGHDK, CDR2 SYGVNS. The CDR3 has 15 amino acids. With 1 base removed from V and 8 bases from J, the gap between germline ends came to 15 bases.

The chain is built from TRBV6-5 and TRBJ2-7, with a weak D call TRBD2 (7 bases). CDR1 MNHEY and CDR2 SVGAGI come from the germline V gene. Trimming cost V 6 bases and J 5 bases, with 17 bases left between them. The CDR3 loop spans 14 amino acids. CDR3 in DNA: TGTGCCAGCAGCCAAAAGGGGGGGATACACGAGCAGTACGTC. It yields the protein CASSQKGGIHEQYV.

The V call is TRBV19, the J call TRBJ1-1; tentatively, D is TRBD1 (6 bases). CDR1 and CDR2 from the germline V gene are LNHDA and SQIVND (reference sequence). V lost 6 bases, J lost 2 bases, and 10 bases lay in between. The CDR3 spans 13 residues. CDR3: CASSGTFNTEAFF. The CDR3 DNA is TGTGCCAGTAGCGGGACATTCAACACTGAAGCTTTCTTT.

V and J are TRBV5-5 and TRBJ1-2; no firm D call. Trimming took off 5 bases at V and 4 bases at J, with 12 bases between the two ends. The CDR3 length is 13 residues. Germline CDR1 and CDR2: SGHKS and YYEKEE (reference sequence). The CDR3 coding sequence is TGTGCCAGCAGTACCGACACTTTCTATGGCTACACCTTC. Protein product: CASSTDTFYGYTF.

A word on this clone: Germline is not matched at one junction end, which may reflect a read error. The V and J genes are TRBV19 and TRBJ1-2, with 8 bases fitting TRBD1. CDR1 is LNHDA, CDR2 SQIVND, per germline (reference sequence). The CDR3 contains 15 residues. The CDR3 reads CASSIGRTGYYGYTF. The CDR3 DNA is TGTGCCAGTAGCATAGGGCGGACAGGGTACTATGGCTACACCTTC.